This T cell receptor (beta chain) was sequenced in a study of CD8 T cells in ankylosing spondylitis (dated by TCRdb to about 2017). Turning to the overall study: The study profiled T cell receptor beta repertoires in healthy donors and ankylosing spondylitis patients to find disease-linked TCR variants. The whole study cohort included over a hundred healthy donors and under 30 ankylosing spondylitis patients. Peripheral blood samples were taken, and synovial fluid was additionally collected from ankylosing spondylitis patients.

Overall study results and their limits: Blood from ankylosing spondylitis patients appeared to be characterized by a TCR beta motif composed of several highly homologous amino acid variants. A CD8+ phenotype was shown by the disease-linked clones, which were found at relatively low frequencies in peripheral blood. The disease-linked clones were reported as significantly enriched in matched synovial fluid samples from ankylosing spondylitis patients. Some TCR beta motif variants had previously been reported in synovial fluid and blood of reactive arthritis patients, which suggested common disease-initiation mechanisms.

The instrument given in TCRdb is Illumina HiSeq 2500. Quantitative 5'-RACE with molecular barcodes was the method used to prepare the TCR beta libraries. In the source study's methods: A new computational method based on a probabilistic model of VDJ rearrangement was used to identify disease-linked TCR variants. The raw public reads went through TCRdb reprocessing: fastp at Q25, MiXCR clone calling, in-frame beta chains kept. Rows are combined by CDR3 protein, so each entry shows the most common genes and DNA. The V and J calls and clone size are TCRdb's, not the authors'. The sample table lists about 330,000 distinct CDR3 sequences, less than 9.5% of them with a count of one. Jointly, the top ten make up more than 14% of the sample. This clonotype was found a few times. Its antigen is not yet known. No base quality information exists; no much larger clone differs at one position. Trimming accounts for 4 bases at V and 0 bases at J, while the number of junction bases matched to no gene is 6. Measured from the cysteine to the phenylalanine, the CDR3 is 17 residues long. Only CDR3 DNA remains: 51 bases, in frame from the first base. For CDR1 and CDR2, the germline V gene lists LGHNA and YSLEER.

The sample taken for sequencing was blood, either unsorted or a sorted T cell fraction (not recorded which). The sequence derives from a male donor with ankylosing spondylitis. The chain joins TRBV4-3 to TRBJ2-1, and 10 junction bases match TRBD2. The DNA is as follows: TGCGCCAGCAGCCGTCTTACTAGCGGGATCTCCTACAATGAGCAGTTCTTC. Translated, this is CASSRLTSGISYNEQFF.